The rows below give T cell receptor beta chains drawn from one sample of a study of blood T cell repertoires in COVID-19. The method was immunoSEQ multiplex PCR; TCRdb's version includes in-frame clones alone and lacks a portion of them. Here the sample spans about 78,000 clones, around 91% being singletons. Sequencing input: peripheral blood. Source of these receptors: a woman aged 80 or over with active or convalescent COVID-19. The CDR3 runs from the conserved cysteine through the conserved F or W. The order of the fields is V gene, clone size, J gene, D gene, CDR3 protein, CDR3 DNA. A D gene is named only where the DNA matches it firmly. A row's size may be missing; if present it is once, few, many or a size class.

>TRBV19|once|TRBJ2-1|TRBD1
CASTTTGADYNEQFF
TGTGCCAGTACCACGACAGGGGCCGACTACAATGAGCAGTTCTTC
>TRBV7-6|.|TRBJ2-1|.
CASSLARYPYNEQFF
TGTGCCAGCAGCTTAGCCCGGTATCCCTACAATGAGCAGTTCTTC
>TRBV7-2|.|TRBJ2-5|TRBD2
CASSRGGVETQYF
TGTGCCAGCAGCCGGGGGGGAGTGGAGACCCAGTACTTC
>TRBV5-6|.|TRBJ1-5|.
CASSRDSSNQPQHF
TGTGCCAGCAGCCGTGACAGTAGCAATCAGCCCCAGCATTTT
>TRBV7-2|.|TRBJ2-2|.
CASSLEGQARTGELFF
TGTGCCAGCAGCTTAGAAGGTCAGGCCCGCACCGGGGAGCTGTTTTTT
>TRBV7-9|.|TRBJ1-5|.
CASSLASGKGPQHF
TGTGCCAGCAGCTTAGCGTCCGGGAAGGGGCCCCAGCATTTT
>TRBV9|.|TRBJ1-2|TRBD1
CASSQGGQRTGGYGYTF
TGTGCCAGCAGCCAAGGGGGACAGAGAACAGGTGGCTATGGCTACACCTTC
>TRBV19|.|TRBJ1-4|.
CASGTATNEKLFF
TGTGCCAGTGGGACTGCAACTAATGAAAAACTGTTTTTT
>TRBV3-1/TRBV3-2|few|TRBJ1-2|TRBD1
CATRRGLDYGYTF
TGTGCCACTAGGAGGGGGCTCGACTATGGCTACACCTTC
>TRBV6-1|.|TRBJ1-5|TRBD1
CASSEALPGGGQPQHF
TGTGCCAGCAGTGAAGCGCTGCCAGGGGGCGGCCAGCCCCAGCATTTT
>TRBV27|few|TRBJ2-2|TRBD2
CASSLIAGHTGELFF
TGTGCCAGCAGTTTAATAGCGGGACACACCGGGGAGCTGTTTTTT
>TRBV27|few|TRBJ2-1|TRBD2
CASSLRSGNDEQFF
TGTGCCAGCAGTTTAAGAAGCGGGAACGATGAGCAGTTCTTC
>TRBV6-5|.|TRBJ1-1|TRBD1
CASSYRDRPLTEAFF
TGTGCCAGCAGTTACCGGGACAGGCCGTTAACCGAAGCTTTCTTT